What follows describes a single TCR beta chain. Antigen: not known. Oncomine TCR Beta short-read sequencing was applied to DNA from cultured CD4+ T cells. TCRdb used MiXCR to reprocess the PCR reads, holding one entry per CDR3 protein. The sample comprises almost 20,000 distinct CDR3 sequences, around 60% of which are singletons, and 8% to 9% rests with the top ten. The data derive from a study of vaccination and CD4 T cells after COVID-19. The overall study: Post-vaccine sample collection happened at a median of about 72 days after dose two, ranging 14 to 241.

The treatment denotes: approximately 11-day PBMC culture with coronavirus spike peptide pools or control peptides (ViraFEST assay). TCRs were sequenced by ViraFEST after antigen-specific T cells had been expanded with peptide pools. The clonotype originates from a human donor who had recovered from COVID-19. The sequencing here drew on CD4+ T cells from blood, cultured in vitro, taken after SARS-CoV-2 vaccination.

CDR3 loop: CASSFYSGQGAGEQFF. In nucleotides, the CDR3 is TGTGCCAGCAGCTTTTATAGCGGACAGGGGGCGGGTGAGCAGTTCTTC. The chain couples TRBV7-2 to TRBJ2-1; 11 bases line up with TRBD1. Germline V CDR1 and CDR2: SGHTA, FQGNSA. The CDR3 runs 16 residues. J gave up 9 bases and V 3 bases, and 10 bases lay outside the gene matches.